The 27 T cell receptor beta chains given below trace back to one sample, sequenced in a study of T-cell reconstitution after alpha-beta-depleted transplantation in children. General study points: It was newly produced T cells that mostly accounted for T-cell counts and diversity one year after transplant.

No cognate antigen is known for these TCRs. The TCRbeta library incorporated unique molecular identifiers. TCRdb fed the PCR reads into MiXCR, producing one record per CDR3 protein. The table lists hundreds of thousands of distinct CDR3 sequences, roughly 8.2% of them singletons. Sequencing used peripheral blood, obtained 360 days after TCRalphabeta/CD19-depleted stem cell transplant. Every receptor here comes from a female patient between 2 and 15 years old who had a stem cell transplant for Fanconi anemia, so the T cells may come from the graft donor.

Notes on this clonotype: One base away lies a much larger clone, so this may be a sequencing read error. The chain joins TRBV20-1 to TRBJ2-7; D is possibly TRBD1 (5 bases). Germline V gene lookup returns CDR1 DFQATT and CDR2 SNEGSKA (reference sequence). The length of the CDR3 is 14 residues. The CDR3 region is CSAQVSQGAYGQYF. The CDR3, as DNA: TGCAGTGCTCAAGTTAGCCAGGGCGCCTACGGGCAGTACTTC.

In this sample, this clonotype turned up many times. The chain combines TRBV7-8 with TRBJ2-7; D gene ambiguous. The CDR3 covers 14 residues. Looked up from germline, CDR1 is SGHVS and CDR2 is FQNEAQ. With 1 base removed from V and 3 bases from J, the gap between germline ends came to 10 bases. Here the CDR3 DNA reads TGTGCCAGCAGCTTAGGAAGGGAAAGCTACGAGCAGTACGTC. This sequence encodes CASSLGRESYEQYV.

Of note for this clonotype: Given a much more abundant clone one base away, this may be a read error. This CDR3 is missing its conserved last phenylalanine or tryptophan, likely due to a read error. The chain employs TRBV29-1 and TRBJ1-1, with D uncertain. The CDR3 has 15 residues. The germline V gene has CDR1 SQVTM and CDR2 ANQGSEA. V was shortened by 1 base and J by 10 bases, with 22 bases between the two germline ends. CDR3 sequence: CSVEVGSASTGVAFI. As DNA, the CDR3 is TGCAGCGTTGAAGTCGGGTCGGCGTCGACTGGAGTAGCTTTCATT.

The chain links TRBV7-9 to TRBJ1-6; TRBD1 aligns across 7 bases. From germline, CDR1 is SEHNR and CDR2 FQNEAQ (reference sequence). CDR3 length equals 15 residues. Germline trimming cut 5 bases from V and 10 bases from J; bases unmatched to any gene: 11. Written as DNA, the CDR3 is TGTGCCAGCAGCGCACCGACAGGGTCAGGGTCACCCCTCCACTTT. Its translation is CASSAPTGSGSPLHF.

Many counts were recorded for this clonotype. A junction end diverges from the germline sequence, so it may reflect a read error. V and J are TRBV5-1 and TRBJ2-3, with 16 positions matching TRBD2. The CDR3 covers 16 residues. Per the germline V gene, CDR1 is SGHRS and CDR2 is YFSETQ. The CDR3 sequence: CASSPGLAGGTDTQYF. The CDR3 region has the DNA TGTGCCAGCAGTCCGGGACTAGCGGGAGGGACAGATACGCAGTATTTT. Supplemented by reference TRBV5-1 and TRBJ2-3, the full variable domain reads KAGVTQTPRYLIKTRGQQVTLSCSPISGHRSVSWYQQTPGQGLQFLFEYFSETQRNKGNFPGRFSGRQFSNSRSEMNVSTLELGDSALYLCASSPGLAGGTDTQYFGPGTRLTVL.

This clonotype was picked up a small number of times. This chain connects TRBV6-1 to TRBJ1-3; D unresolved. The CDR3 has 15 amino acids. Germline-derived CDR1 and CDR2 are MNHNS and SASEGT. Trimming took 6 bases from V and 2 from J, leaving 14 bases between them. The CDR3 nucleotides are TGTGCCAGCAGCCTAGCGAATCTCCCTGGAAACACCATATATTTT. It specifies CASSLANLPGNTIYF.

V gene TRBV12-3 or TRBV12-4 combines with J gene TRBJ2-5; D may be TRBD2 (6 bases). The CDR3 is 16 amino acids. V was cut by 3 bases and J by 1 base, with 15 bases left in between. As DNA, the CDR3 is TGTGCCAGCAGTTTGGCCGGGGGAGTAAGCCAAGAGACCCAGTACTTC. Residues: CASSLAGGVSQETQYF.

This clonotype was seen at least ten times. The chain employs TRBV6-5 and TRBJ1-1; weak D call: TRBD1 (6 bases). Between the trimmed V and J ends, which lost 6 bases and 5 bases, there was a span of 16 bases. The CDR3 covers 14 residues. Germline V gene lookup returns CDR1 MNHEY and CDR2 SVGAGI. CDR3 sequence reads: CASRTGTGTTEAFF. The CDR3 region has the DNA TGTGCCAGCAGAACCGGGACGGGGACAACTGAAGCTTTCTTT.

This clonotype showed up many times. V usage is TRBV7-8 and J usage is TRBJ1-6; possibly TRBD1 for D (5 bases). V was clipped by 0 bases and J by 9 bases, with 9 bases between them. Germline-derived CDR1 and CDR2 are SGHVS and FQNEAQ. This CDR3 has 14 residues. This chain's CDR3 is CASSLAGASSPLHF. CDR3 DNA: TGTGCCAGCAGCTTAGCAGGGGCGAGTTCACCCCTCCACTTT.

With respect to this clonotype: This sequence may be a read error, since a much larger clone differs from it by one base. The rearrangement links TRBV7-9 to TRBJ1-6; TRBD1 matches at 8 bases. The V gene's germline CDR1 is SEHNR and CDR2 FQNEAQ (reference sequence). CDR3 length: 13 amino acids. CDR3 DNA: TGTGCCAGCAGCAATGACAGGGGTTCACCCCTCCGCTTT. Translated: CASSNDRGSPLRF.

V usage is TRBV9 and J usage is TRBJ2-6, with D perhaps TRBD2 (5 bases). Trimming stripped 3 bases from V and 2 bases from J, with 21 bases between. CDR3 length equals 19 residues. CDR1 and CDR2 from the germline V gene are SGDLS and YYNGEE. CDR3 nucleotides: TGTGCCAGCAGCGCCCGAAAAGGAGGTCCCTTAACTGGGGCCAACGTCCTGACTTTC. Encoded protein: CASSARKGGPLTGANVLTF.

There are many counts of this clonotype. This chain joins TRBV11-1 and TRBJ1-6; 7 bases agree with TRBD1. The length of the CDR3 is 18 residues. The trim removed 3 bases at V and 5 bases at J, leaving 13 bases unmatched. The germline gives CDR1 SGHAT, CDR2 FQDESV (reference sequence). The DNA of the CDR3 is TGTGCCAGCAGCTTTGGACAGGCGTCAGTTATCCATAATTCACCCCTCCACTTT. Amino acid sequence: CASSFGQASVIHNSPLHF.

This clonotype was seen ten or more times. This rearrangement joins TRBV5-1 to TRBJ2-1; the D is unclear. Germline values: CDR1 SGHRS, CDR2 YFSETQ. Trimming left V 2 bases short and J 8 bases short, with 11 bases between. The CDR3 has 13 amino acids. This CDR3 reads CASSFAPSDEQFF. CDR3 nucleotide sequence: TGCGCCAGCAGCTTCGCCCCTTCGGATGAGCAGTTCTTC.

V is TRBV4-3 and J is TRBJ2-6; TRBD1 agrees at 8 bases. With 2 bases clipped from V and 0 bases from J, the junction kept 6 bases outside the gene matches. CDR3 size: 18 residues. Germline-derived CDR1 and CDR2 are LGHNA and YSLEER. The CDR3 DNA reads as TGCGCCAGCAGCCAACCCGGGACAGGCCCCTCTGGGGCCAACGTCCTGACTTTC. Amino acids: CASSQPGTGPSGANVLTF.

The V and J genes are TRBV7-6 and TRBJ2-2; D might be TRBD1 (5 bases). This CDR3 region has 17 residues. V was clipped by 5 bases and J by 2 bases, with 18 bases between them. CDR1 and CDR2 from the germline V gene are SGHVS and FNYEAQ. CDR3 DNA: TGTGCCAGCAGCCTAGGGGTCAGAACTTACAACACCGGGGAGCTGTTTTTT. Translated, it gives CASSLGVRTYNTGELFF. Together with reference TRBV7-6 and TRBJ2-2, the CDR3 gives the full variable domain: GAGVSQSPRYKVTKRGQDVALRCDPISGHVSLYWYRQALGQGPEFLTYFNYEAQQDKSGLPNDRFSAERPEGSISTLTIQRTEQRDSAMYRCASSLGVRTYNTGELFFGEGSRLTVL.

This clonotype was detected many times. This chain links TRBV29-1 with TRBJ2-1; D not resolved. Germline CDR1 is SQVTM and CDR2 is ANQGSEA. This CDR3 is built from 11 residues. Trimming took off 5 bases at V and 16 bases at J, with 18 bases between the two ends. CDR3 in amino acids: CSVKTRWFGFF. The CDR3 DNA sequence: TGCAGCGTTAAAACCCGATGGTTCGGATTCTTC.

This clonotype showed up many times. The CDR3 is CASSYSVSEPQHF. CDR3 sequence (DNA): TGTGCCAGCAGTTACAGCGTCAGCGAGCCCCAGCATTTT. The chain links TRBV6-6 to TRBJ1-5; no definite D call. The germline V gene has CDR1 MNHNY and CDR2 SVGAGI (reference sequence). With 2 bases removed from V and 8 bases from J, the gap between germline ends came to 10 bases. This CDR3 has 13 residues.

This clonotype was recorded a few times. This chain uses TRBV11-1 with TRBJ2-5, with D possibly TRBD1 on 5 matching bases. This CDR3 has 18 amino acids. Germline CDR1 reads SGHAT; CDR2 reads FQDESV (reference sequence). V was clipped by 2 bases and J by 3 bases, with 22 bases between them. In nucleotides, the CDR3 is TGTGCCAGCAGCTTACGTGCAGTTTTAGGGGTTAATGAAGAGACCCAGTACTTC. It yields the protein CASSLRAVLGVNEETQYF.

This clonotype showed up just a few times. The junction and the germline gene differ at one end; a read error may be behind it. The rearrangement links TRBV20-1 to TRBJ2-5; 14 positions match TRBD2. The germline CDR1 and CDR2 sequences are DFQATT and SNEGSKA (reference sequence). The CDR3 covers 14 residues. CDR3 sequence: CSARDRLAGGPSLW. The CDR3 DNA is TGCAGTGCTAGAGATCGACTAGCGGGGGGGCCGTCGCTTTGG.

V is TRBV5-4 and J is TRBJ2-1; 15 nucleotides line up with TRBD2. This CDR3 comprises 19 residues. V was pared by 3 bases and J by 4 bases, with 11 bases of the junction left unmatched. Germline V lookup: CDR1 SGHNT, CDR2 YYREEE (reference sequence). CDR3 DNA sequence: TGTGCCAGCAGCTCTGGGACTAGCGGGGGGCCGTCGGGGTACAATGAGCAGTTCTTC. Translating it yields CASSSGTSGGPSGYNEQFF. The full variable domain, in which reference TRBV5-4 and TRBJ2-1 provide the parts outside the CDR3, is ETGVTQSPTHLIKTRGQQVTLRCSSQSGHNTVSWYQQALGQGPQFIFQYYREEENGRGNFPPRFSGLQFPNYSSELNVNALELDDSALYLCASSSGTSGGPSGYNEQFFGPGTRLTVL.

This clonotype was seen at least ten times. The rearrangement uses TRBV11-3 and TRBJ2-1, with 8 bases fitting TRBD2. With 0 bases clipped from V and 6 bases from J, the junction kept 7 bases outside the gene matches. Germline V gene data show CDR1 as SGHNT and CDR2 as YENEEA. The CDR3 totals 16 residues. This chain's CDR3 is CASSLDLGLGVNEQFF. DNA for the CDR3: TGTGCCAGCAGCTTAGATCTGGGACTAGGGGTCAATGAGCAGTTCTTC.

V usage is TRBV4-3 and J usage is TRBJ2-1, with 8 bases that match TRBD2. The CDR3 extends over 20 amino acids. With 4 bases clipped from V and 0 bases from J, the junction kept 17 bases outside the gene matches. Germline V lookup: CDR1 LGHNA, CDR2 YSLEER. The CDR3 bases are TGCGCCAGCAGCCGCCGAATAGCGGGATCTCAAGGGGGCTCCTACAATGAGCAGTTCTTC. It codes for CASSRRIAGSQGGSYNEQFF.

In its sample, this clonotype was seen a few times. The genes are TRBV18 and TRBJ1-1, with D maybe TRBD1 (6 bases). Germline CDR1 KGHSH, CDR2 LQKENI. The CDR3 extends over 15 amino acids. V was cut by 4 bases and J by 6 bases, with 18 bases left in between. Here the CDR3 reads CASSLSTAEGAEAFF. Here the CDR3 DNA reads TGTGCCAGCTCACTGTCGACAGCCGAGGGGGCTGAAGCTTTCTTT.

Many counts were recorded for this clonotype. The V gene is TRBV5-1, the J gene TRBJ2-1; 8 bases are a match to TRBD2. The length of the CDR3 is 16 residues. Germline assignment: CDR1 SGHRS and CDR2 YFSETQ. The V gene end was trimmed by 1 base and the J gene end by 6 bases; junction bases not matched to a gene: 9. The CDR3 bases are TGCGCCAGCAGCTTGACCGCGGGGGGAACTTTCAATGAGCAGTTCTTC. Encoded protein: CASSLTAGGTFNEQFF.

This chain uses TRBV3-1 with TRBJ1-2; 8 bases are shared with TRBD1. The CDR3 length is 15 residues. The V gene end was trimmed by 2 bases and the J gene end by 5 bases; junction bases not matched to a gene: 7. Germline assignment: CDR1 LGHDT and CDR2 YNNKEL (reference sequence). CDR3 protein: CASSQPGQGEYGYTF. CDR3 in DNA: TGTGCCAGCAGCCAACCAGGACAGGGCGAGTATGGCTACACCTTC.

This clonotype has ten or more counts. The rearrangement joins TRBV29-1 to TRBJ2-7; D not certain. The CDR3 spans 11 residues. Trimming removed 4 bases from V and 2 bases from J, with 6 bases in between. Germline lookup yields CDR1 SQVTM and CDR2 ANQGSEA. CDR3 coding DNA: TGCAGCGTTGGCGTAACCTACGAGCAGTACTTC. Translation: CSVGVTYEQYF.

This clonotype was seen repeatedly, ten times or more. J is TRBJ2-7 and V is TRBV4-1; D gene ambiguous. Trimming pared 0 bases from V and 0 bases from J, leaving 12 bases between. Germline CDR1 and CDR2: MGHRA and YSYEKL. The CDR3 sequence is 16 residues long. The DNA of the CDR3 is TGCGCCAGCAGCCAAGATGGTGTAGGCAGCTCCTACGAGCAGTACTTC. The encoded protein is CASSQDGVGSSYEQYF.